The T cell receptor beta chain under discussion was sequenced for a study of T cell responses to AZD1222 COVID-19 vaccine. For this clone: Its antigen is not known.

Sequencing used immunoSEQ multiplex PCR; TCRdb keeps in-frame clones, though not all of them. The sample includes 40,000 to 55,000 clones, 80% to 90% of them seen just once. Study results and limitations: Among the donors, most were white British and more were female, and clonal diversity was possibly underestimated.

The CDR3 totals 13 residues. J gave up 6 bases and V 4 bases, and 1 base lay outside the gene matches. Looked up from germline, CDR1 is SGHRS and CDR2 is YFSETQ. The chain is built from TRBV5-1 and TRBJ2-7; 13 bases fit TRBD2. Specimen: peripheral blood, collected 28 days after the second AZD1222 dose. The receptor was derived from an adult who received the AZD1222 COVID-19 vaccine. The CDR3 sequence is CASSRLAGGEQYF. The DNA of the CDR3 is TGCGCCAGCAGCCGACTAGCGGGAGGCGAGCAGTACTTC.